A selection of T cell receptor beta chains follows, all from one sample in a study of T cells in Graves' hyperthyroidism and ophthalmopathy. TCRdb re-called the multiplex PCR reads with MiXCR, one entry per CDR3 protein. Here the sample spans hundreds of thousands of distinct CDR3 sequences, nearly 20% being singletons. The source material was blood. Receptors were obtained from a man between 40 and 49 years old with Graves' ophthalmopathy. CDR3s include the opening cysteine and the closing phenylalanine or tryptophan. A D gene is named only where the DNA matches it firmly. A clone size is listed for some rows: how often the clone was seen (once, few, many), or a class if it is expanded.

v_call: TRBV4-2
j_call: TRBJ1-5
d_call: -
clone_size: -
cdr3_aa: CASSQGGRGPHNQPQHF
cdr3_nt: TGTGCCAGCAGCCAAGGCGGCAGGGGACCACACAATCAGCCCCAGCATTTT

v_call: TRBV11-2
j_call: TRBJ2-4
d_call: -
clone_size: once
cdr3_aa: CASRGGALAKNIRYF
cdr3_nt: TGTGCCAGCAGGGGGGGGGCCCTAGCCAAAAACATTCGGTACTTC

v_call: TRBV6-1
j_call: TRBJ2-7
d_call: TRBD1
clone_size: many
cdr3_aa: CASRADRGIYEQYF
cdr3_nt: TGTGCCAGCAGGGCCGACAGGGGGATCTACGAGCAGTACTTC

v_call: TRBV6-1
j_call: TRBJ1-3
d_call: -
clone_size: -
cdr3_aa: CASSQTQGNTIYF
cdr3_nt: TGTGCCAGCAGTCAGACTCAAGGAAACACCATATATTTT

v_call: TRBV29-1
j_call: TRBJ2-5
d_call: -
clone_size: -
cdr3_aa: CSVGLGQGETQYF
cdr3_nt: TGCAGCGTTGGACTAGGACAAGGAGAGACCCAGTACTTC

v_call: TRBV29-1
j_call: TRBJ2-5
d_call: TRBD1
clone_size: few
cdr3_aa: CSLLDRDETQYF
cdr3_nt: TGCAGCCTCCTGGACAGGGACGAGACCCAGTACTTC

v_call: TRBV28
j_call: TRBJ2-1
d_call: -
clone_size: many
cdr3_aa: CASSLRPYNEQFF
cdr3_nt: TGTGCCAGCAGTCTTCGCCCTTACAATGAGCAGTTCTTC

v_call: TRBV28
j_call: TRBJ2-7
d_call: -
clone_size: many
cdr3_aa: CASSPRQRGEQYF
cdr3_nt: TGTGCCAGCAGCCCTCGCCAGAGGGGCGAGCAGTACTTC

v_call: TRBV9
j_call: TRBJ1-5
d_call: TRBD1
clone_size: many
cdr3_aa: CASSATGDSNQPQHF
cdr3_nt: TGTGCCAGCAGCGCGACAGGGGATAGCAATCAGCCCCAGCATTTT

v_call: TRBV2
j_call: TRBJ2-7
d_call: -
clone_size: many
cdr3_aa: CASSAARGAYEQYF
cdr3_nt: TGTGCCAGCAGTGCGGCCAGGGGGGCCTACGAGCAGTACTTC

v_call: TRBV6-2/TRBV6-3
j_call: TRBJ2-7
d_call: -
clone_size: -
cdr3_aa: CASSLEAQYEQYF
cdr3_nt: TGTGCCAGCAGTTTGGAGGCTCAATACGAGCAGTACTTC

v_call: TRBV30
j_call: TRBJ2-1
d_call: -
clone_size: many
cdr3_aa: CAWRRGEGYNEQFF
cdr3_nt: TGTGCCTGGCGCAGGGGGGAGGGGTACAATGAGCAGTTCTTC

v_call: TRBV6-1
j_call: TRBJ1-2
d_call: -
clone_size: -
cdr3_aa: CASSEEYAYGYTF
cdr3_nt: TGTGCCAGCAGTGAAGAGTACGCCTATGGCTACACCTTC

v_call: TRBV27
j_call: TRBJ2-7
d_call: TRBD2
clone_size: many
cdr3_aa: CASSLSVKSGKGYEQYF
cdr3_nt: TGTGCCAGCAGTTTATCGGTTAAAAGCGGGAAGGGCTACGAGCAGTACTTC

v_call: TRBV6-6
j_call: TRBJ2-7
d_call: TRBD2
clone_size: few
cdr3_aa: CASSYSGLAGVSYEQYF
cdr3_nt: TGTGCCAGCAGTTACTCAGGACTAGCGGGGGTCTCCTACGAGCAGTACTTC

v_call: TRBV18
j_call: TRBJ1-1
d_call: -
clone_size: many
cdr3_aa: CASSKPGGEAFF
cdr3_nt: TGTGCCAGCTCCAAACCGGGGGGTGAAGCTTTCTTT

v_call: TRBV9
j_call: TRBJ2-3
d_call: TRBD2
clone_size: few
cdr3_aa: CASRASGGRTDTQYF
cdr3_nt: TGTGCCAGCAGGGCTAGCGGGGGACGCACAGATACGCAGTATTTT

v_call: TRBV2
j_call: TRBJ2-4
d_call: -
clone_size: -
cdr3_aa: CASSYSGGDGPKNIQYF
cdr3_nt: TGTGCCAGCAGTTACTCGGGCGGGGATGGGCCCAAAAACATTCAGTACTTC

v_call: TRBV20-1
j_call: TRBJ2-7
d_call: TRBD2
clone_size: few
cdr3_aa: CSARDRVAGLPYEQYF
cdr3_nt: TGCAGTGCTAGAGATCGGGTAGCGGGCTTACCCTACGAGCAGTACTTC

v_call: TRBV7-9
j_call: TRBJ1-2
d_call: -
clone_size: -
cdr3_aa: CASSLEASYGYTF
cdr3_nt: TGTGCCAGCAGCTTAGAGGCTTCCTATGGCTACACCTTC

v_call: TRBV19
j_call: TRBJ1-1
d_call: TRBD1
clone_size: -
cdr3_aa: CASRTTGEVGYTEAFF
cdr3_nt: TGTGCCAGTAGGACGACAGGGGAGGTGGGGTACACTGAAGCTTTCTTT

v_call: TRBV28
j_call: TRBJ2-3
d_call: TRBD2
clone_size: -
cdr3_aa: CASSLVSGRAPGTQYF
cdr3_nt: TGTGCCAGCAGTTTGGTTAGCGGGAGGGCCCCGGGTACGCAGTATTTT

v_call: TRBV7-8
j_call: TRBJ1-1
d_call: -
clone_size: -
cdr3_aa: CASSPKWNTEAFF
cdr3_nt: TGTGCCAGCAGTCCGAAATGGAACACTGAAGCTTTCTTT

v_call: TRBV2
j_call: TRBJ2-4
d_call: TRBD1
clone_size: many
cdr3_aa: CASRTGYGNIQYF
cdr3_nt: TGTGCCAGCAGGACAGGGTATGGAAACATTCAGTACTTC

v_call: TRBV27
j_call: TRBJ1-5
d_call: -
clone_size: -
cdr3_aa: CASSEGGQNQPQHF
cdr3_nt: TGTGCCAGCAGTGAGGGGGGCCAGAATCAGCCCCAGCATTTT

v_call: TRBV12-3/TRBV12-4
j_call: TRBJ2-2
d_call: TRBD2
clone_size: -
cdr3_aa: CASTPGLANTNTGELFF
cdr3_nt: TGTGCCAGCACTCCAGGACTAGCGAACACGAACACCGGGGAGCTGTTTTTT

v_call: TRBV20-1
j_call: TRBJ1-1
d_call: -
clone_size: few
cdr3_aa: CSASRGTGGMSEAFF
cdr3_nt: TGCAGTGCTAGCCGAGGGACCGGGGGGATGAGTGAAGCTTTCTTT

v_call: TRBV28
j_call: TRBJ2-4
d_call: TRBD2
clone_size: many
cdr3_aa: CASSPAGGGKNIQYF
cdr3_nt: TGTGCCAGCAGTCCAGCGGGAGGAGGCAAAAACATTCAGTACTTC

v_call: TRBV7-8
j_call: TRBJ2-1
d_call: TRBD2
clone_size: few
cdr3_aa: CASSLEGLAGSYNEQFF
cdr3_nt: TGTGCCAGCAGCTTAGAGGGACTAGCGGGGTCTTACAATGAGCAGTTCTTC

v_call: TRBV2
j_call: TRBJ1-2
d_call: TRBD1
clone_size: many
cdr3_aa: CASNTQGAVGGYTF
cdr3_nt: TGTGCCAGCAACACCCAGGGGGCTGTAGGCGGCTACACCTTC

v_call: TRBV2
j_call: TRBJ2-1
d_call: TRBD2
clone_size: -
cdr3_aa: CASFRAGPHNEQFF
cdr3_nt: TGTGCCAGCTTCCGAGCGGGACCTCACAATGAGCAGTTCTTC

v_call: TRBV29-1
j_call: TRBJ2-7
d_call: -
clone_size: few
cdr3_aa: CSVVGGSSYEQYF
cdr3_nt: TGCAGCGTTGTAGGGGGGAGCTCCTACGAGCAGTACTTC

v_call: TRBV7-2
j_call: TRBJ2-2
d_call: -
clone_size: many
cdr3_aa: CASSLGWALLAGELFF
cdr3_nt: TGTGCCAGCAGCTTAGGGTGGGCCCTCTTGGCCGGGGAGCTGTTTTTT

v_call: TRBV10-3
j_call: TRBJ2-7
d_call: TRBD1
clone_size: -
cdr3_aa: CAISRQGGTYEQYF
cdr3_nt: TGTGCCATCAGTCGACAGGGGGGGACCTACGAGCAGTACTTC